One T cell receptor beta chain is described in this entry. Its antigen is unidentified. Assay used: immunoSEQ multiplex PCR; TCRdb lists only in-frame clones, some missing. This table has tens of thousands of clones, almost 97% appearing once. Germline loops: CDR1 MDHEN, CDR2 SYDVKM. V shed 8 bases and J shed 3 bases, with 20 bases lying between them. This CDR3 comprises 15 residues. Sorting defined conventional CD4 T cells as CD4+CD127+. This specimen belongs to a study of B cell selection in AIRE deficiency. Whole-study results and caveats: Only about 9.3% of 3,000 to 4,500 shared Treg sequences were patient-specific; about 33% healthy-specific. CDR3s were shorter in shared Treg sequences, reflecting few non-templated nucleotide insertions.

The rearrangement joins TRBV28 to TRBJ2-7; D is possibly TRBD1 or TRBD2 (5 bases each). The receptor's source is a human donor with AIRE deficiency. What was sequenced was conventional CD4+ T cells sorted from PBMCs. The CDR3 sequence: CASPPRGTHHYEQYF. Written as DNA, the CDR3 is TGTGCCAGCCCCCCCCGGGGCACCCATCACTACGAGCAGTACTTC. Based on the CDR3 plus reference TRBV28 and TRBJ2-7, the full variable domain is DVKVTQSSRYLVKRTGEKVFLECVQDMDHENMFWYRQDPGLGLRLIYFSYDVKMKEKGDIPEGYSVSREKKERFSLILESASTNQTSMYLCASPPRGTHHYEQYFGPGTRLTVT.